This T cell receptor (beta chain) was recorded in a study of blood T cell repertoires in COVID-19. Study-level background: Sites in the United States, Italy and Spain provided acute and convalescent COVID-19 samples. Nucleic acid was either cDNA or gDNA, and it came from T cells, B-cell-depleted T cells, or PBMCs.

Patients at the Seattle site were enrolled during active infection and followed longitudinally. Per the study methods: Estimation of nucleated cell counts was performed using reference gene primer amplification. TCRdb's table, derived via immunoSEQ multiplex PCR, lists solely in-frame clones and lacks some. Clone size and V and J calls were adopted from that table, with D and trimming inferred from the DNA. The table includes around 260,000 clones, roughly 86% detected once. Germline V lookup: CDR1 MDHEN, CDR2 SYDVKM. The CDR3 has 12 amino acids. The V and J ends lost 3 bases and 4 bases respectively, with 6 bases between them.

V gene TRBV28 combines with J gene TRBJ1-1; D is perhaps TRBD1 (5 bases). The sample consisted of peripheral blood. The origin of this receptor is a woman in her sixties with COVID-19, enrolled during active disease. CDR3 sequence reads: CASSFQGTEAFF. DNA for the CDR3: TGTGCCAGCAGTTTCCAGGGCACTGAAGCTTTCTTT.